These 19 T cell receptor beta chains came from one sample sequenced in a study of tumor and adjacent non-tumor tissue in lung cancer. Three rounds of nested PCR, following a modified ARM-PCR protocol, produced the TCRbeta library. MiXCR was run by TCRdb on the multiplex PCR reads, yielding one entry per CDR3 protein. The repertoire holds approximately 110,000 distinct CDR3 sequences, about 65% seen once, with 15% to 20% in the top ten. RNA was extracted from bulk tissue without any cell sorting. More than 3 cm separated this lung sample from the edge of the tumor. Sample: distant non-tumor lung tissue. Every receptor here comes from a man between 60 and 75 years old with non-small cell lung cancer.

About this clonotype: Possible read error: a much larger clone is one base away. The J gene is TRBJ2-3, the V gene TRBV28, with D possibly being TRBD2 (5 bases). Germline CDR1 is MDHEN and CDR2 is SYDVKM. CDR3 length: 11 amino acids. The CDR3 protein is CASFGSDRQYF. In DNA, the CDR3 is TGTGCCAGCTTTGGGAGTGATAGGCAGTATTTT.

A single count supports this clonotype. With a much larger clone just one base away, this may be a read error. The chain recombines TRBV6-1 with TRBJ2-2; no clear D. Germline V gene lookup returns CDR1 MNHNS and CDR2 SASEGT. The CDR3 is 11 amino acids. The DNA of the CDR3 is TGTACCAGCAGTGAAGTCGGGGAGCTGTTTTTT. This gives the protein CTSSEVGELFF.

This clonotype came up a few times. The CDR3 region is CSASHIREKQETQYF. Written as DNA, the CDR3 is TGCAGTGCTAGTCACATCCGGGAAAAACAAGAGACCCAGTACTTC. The chain recombines TRBV20-1 with TRBJ2-5; weak D call: TRBD2 (5 bases). Germline assignment: CDR1 DFQATT and CDR2 SNEGSKA (reference sequence). V dropped 3 bases and J dropped 2 bases, with 16 bases sitting between them. CDR3 length: 15 residues.

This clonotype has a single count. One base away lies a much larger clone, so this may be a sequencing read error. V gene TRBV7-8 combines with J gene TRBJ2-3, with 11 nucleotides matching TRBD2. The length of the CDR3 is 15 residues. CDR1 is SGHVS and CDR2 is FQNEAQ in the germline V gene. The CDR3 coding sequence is TGTGCCTGCAGCTCGGGACTAGCGGTTTCAGATACGCAGTATTTT. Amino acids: CACSSGLAVSDTQYF.

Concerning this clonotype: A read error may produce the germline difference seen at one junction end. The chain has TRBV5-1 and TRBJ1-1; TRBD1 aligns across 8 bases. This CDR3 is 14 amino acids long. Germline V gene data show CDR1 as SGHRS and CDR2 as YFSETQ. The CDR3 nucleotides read TGCGCCAGCAACAGGGGGGGTACGAGCACTGAAACTTTCTTT. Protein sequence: CASNRGGTSTETFF.

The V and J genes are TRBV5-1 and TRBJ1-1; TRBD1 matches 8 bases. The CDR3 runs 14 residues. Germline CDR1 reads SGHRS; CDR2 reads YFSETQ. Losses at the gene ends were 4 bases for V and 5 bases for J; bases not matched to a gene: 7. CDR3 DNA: TGCGCCAGCAGCCTTGGACAGGGTAGGACTGAAGCTTTCTTT. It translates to CASSLGQGRTEAFF.

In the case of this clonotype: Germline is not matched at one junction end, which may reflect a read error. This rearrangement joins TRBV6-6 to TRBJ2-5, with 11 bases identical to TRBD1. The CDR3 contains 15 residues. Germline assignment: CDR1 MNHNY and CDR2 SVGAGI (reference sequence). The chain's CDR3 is CTSSQDRGRQETQYF. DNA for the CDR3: TGTACCAGCAGCCAGGACAGGGGGCGCCAAGAGACCCAGTACTTC.

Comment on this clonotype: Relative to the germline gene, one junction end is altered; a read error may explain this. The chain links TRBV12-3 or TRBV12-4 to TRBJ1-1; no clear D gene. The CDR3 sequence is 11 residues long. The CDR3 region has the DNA TGTGCCAGCAGACAGAACAATGAAGCTTCCTTT. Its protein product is CASRQNNEASF.

The CDR3 coding sequence is TGCAGTGCTCAGAGGGGGGGGACAGGGGGCAATGAGCAGTTCTTC. Translating gives CSAQRGGTGGNEQFF. The gene calls are TRBV20-1 and TRBJ2-1; 11 bases align to TRBD1. V trimming: 5 bases; J trimming: 6 bases; junction bases outside the gene matches: 9. In germline, CDR1 is DFQATT, CDR2 SNEGSKA (reference sequence). CDR3 length: 15 residues.

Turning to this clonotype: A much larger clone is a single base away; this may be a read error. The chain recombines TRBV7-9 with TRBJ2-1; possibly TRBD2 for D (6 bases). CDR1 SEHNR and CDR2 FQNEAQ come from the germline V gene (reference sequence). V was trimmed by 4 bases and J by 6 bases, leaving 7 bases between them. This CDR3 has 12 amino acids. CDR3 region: CASSWGVNEQFF. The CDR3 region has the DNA TGTGCCAGCAGCTGGGGGGTCAATGAGCAGTTCTTC.

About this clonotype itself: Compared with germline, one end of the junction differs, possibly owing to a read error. The CDR3 region has the DNA TGTGCCAGCAGCGAAGAAACCAGAAATCCGATCGAGCAGTACTTC. Translated: CASSEETRNPIEQYF. This chain connects TRBV4-2 to TRBJ2-7; D gene unclear. The CDR3 is 15 residues long. Germline lookup yields CDR1 LGHNA and CDR2 YNFKEQ.

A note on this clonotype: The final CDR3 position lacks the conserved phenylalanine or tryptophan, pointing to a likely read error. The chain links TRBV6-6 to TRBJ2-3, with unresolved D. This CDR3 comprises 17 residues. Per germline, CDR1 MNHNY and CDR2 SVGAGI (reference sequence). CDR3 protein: CASRPYRDTVSIDTQYL. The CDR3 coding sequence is TGTGCCAGCAGGCCATACCGTGACACGGTGAGCATAGATACGCAGTATTTA.

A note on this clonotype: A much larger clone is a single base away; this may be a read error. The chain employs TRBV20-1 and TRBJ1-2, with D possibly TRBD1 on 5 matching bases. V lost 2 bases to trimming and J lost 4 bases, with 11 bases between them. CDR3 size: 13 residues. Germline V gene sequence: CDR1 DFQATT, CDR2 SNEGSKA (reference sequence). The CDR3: CSARIPGGYGYTF. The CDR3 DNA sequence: TGCAGTGCTAGAATTCCGGGGGGCTATGGCTACACCTTC.

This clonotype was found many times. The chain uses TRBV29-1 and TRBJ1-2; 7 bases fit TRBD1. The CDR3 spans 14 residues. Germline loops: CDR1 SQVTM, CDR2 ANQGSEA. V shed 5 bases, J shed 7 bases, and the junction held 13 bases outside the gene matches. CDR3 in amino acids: CSVPGTATRGGYTF. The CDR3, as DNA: TGCAGCGTTCCCGGGACAGCGACCCGCGGTGGCTACACCTTC.

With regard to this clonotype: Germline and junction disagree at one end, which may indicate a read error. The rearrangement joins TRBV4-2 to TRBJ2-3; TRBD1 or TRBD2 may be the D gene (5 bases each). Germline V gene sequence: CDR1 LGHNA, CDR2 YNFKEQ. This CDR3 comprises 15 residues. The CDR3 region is CDSNQNMGDACTQYF. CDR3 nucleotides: TGTGACAGCAACCAAAACATGGGGGACGCCTGTACGCAGTATTTT.

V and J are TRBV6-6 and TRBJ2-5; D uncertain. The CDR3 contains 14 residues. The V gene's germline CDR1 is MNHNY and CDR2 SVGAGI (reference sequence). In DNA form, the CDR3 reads TGTACCATCAGCAACAGTCTCCTTCAAGAGACCCAGTACTTC. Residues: CTISNSLLQETQYF.

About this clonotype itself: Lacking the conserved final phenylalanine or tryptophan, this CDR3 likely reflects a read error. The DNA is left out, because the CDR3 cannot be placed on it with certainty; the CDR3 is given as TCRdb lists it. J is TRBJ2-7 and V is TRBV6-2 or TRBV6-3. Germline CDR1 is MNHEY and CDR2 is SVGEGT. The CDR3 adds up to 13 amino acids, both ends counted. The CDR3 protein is CASSYADTYEHYY.

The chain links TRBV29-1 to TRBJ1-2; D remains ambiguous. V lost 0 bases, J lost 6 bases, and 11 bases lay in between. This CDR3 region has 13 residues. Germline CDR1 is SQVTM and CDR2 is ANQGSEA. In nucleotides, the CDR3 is TGCAGCGTTGAAGATGGTACAGTACATGGCTACACCTTC. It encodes CSVEDGTVHGYTF.

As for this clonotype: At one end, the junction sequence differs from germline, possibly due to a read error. The CDR3 region is CSVGPSRGWEAVF. In DNA form, the CDR3 reads TGCAGCGTTGGGCCCTCACGCGGGTGGGAAGCTGTTTTT. V usage is TRBV29-1 and J usage is TRBJ2-2; D might be TRBD2 (5 bases). The CDR3 loop spans 13 amino acids. Germline CDR1 is SQVTM and CDR2 is ANQGSEA.